These T cell receptor beta chains were read from a single sample in a study of CD8+ T cells in alopecia areata. Libraries were prepared by immunoSEQ multiplex PCR; TCRdb keeps only in-frame clonotypes and omits some of them. The sample includes about 200,000 clones, about three fifths of them seen just once. The source was CD4+ T cells sorted from blood, collected at week 4, from a patient treated with tofacitinib. The receptors stem from a human donor with alopecia areata. The CDR3 runs from the conserved cysteine through the conserved F or W. The D gene is left open where the match is weak. The size field is filled for only some rows; it gives once, few, many or a size class.

j_gene: TRBJ2-1
d_gene: .
abundance: .
v_gene: TRBV7-3
CDR3nt: TGTGCCAGCAGCTTATACGGCAAGCAGTTCTTC
CDR3aa: CASSLYGKQFF

j_gene: TRBJ1-4
d_gene: TRBD1
abundance: few
v_gene: TRBV30
CDR3nt: TGTGCCTGGAGTGTGGGACAGGGCTCCTATGAAAAACTGTTTTTT
CDR3aa: CAWSVGQGSYEKLFF

j_gene: TRBJ2-5
d_gene: .
abundance: .
v_gene: TRBV30
CDR3nt: TGTGCCTGGACCCCGAAAAAGAGGGTGACGGCCCAGTACTTC
CDR3aa: CAWTPKKRVTAQYF

j_gene: TRBJ1-1
d_gene: .
abundance: .
v_gene: TRBV4-1
CDR3nt: TGCGCCAGCAGCCACCACCACAGTATGAACACTGAAGCTTTCTTT
CDR3aa: CASSHHHSMNTEAFF

j_gene: TRBJ1-3
d_gene: .
abundance: .
v_gene: TRBV29-1
CDR3nt: TGCAGCGTAGCGACGGACTCTGGAAACACCATATATTTT
CDR3aa: CSVATDSGNTIYF

j_gene: TRBJ2-7
d_gene: .
abundance: .
v_gene: TRBV29-1
CDR3nt: TGCAGCGTTGCGGACTCCTACGAGCAGTACTTC
CDR3aa: CSVADSYEQYF

j_gene: TRBJ2-3
d_gene: .
abundance: .
v_gene: TRBV5-1
CDR3nt: TGCGCCAGCAGCTTTACAGGCGCCCTTTCCACAGATACGCAGTATTTT
CDR3aa: CASSFTGALSTDTQYF

j_gene: TRBJ2-5
d_gene: TRBD1
abundance: .
v_gene: TRBV5-8
CDR3nt: TGTGCCAGCAGCGCCGGGACAGGGGACCTCGTAAGCCAAGAGACCCAGTACTTC
CDR3aa: CASSAGTGDLVSQETQYF

j_gene: TRBJ1-2
d_gene: TRBD1
abundance: few
v_gene: TRBV29-1
CDR3nt: TGCAGCGTAGCCGGACAGGGAGACTATGGCTACACCTTC
CDR3aa: CSVAGQGDYGYTF

j_gene: TRBJ2-3
d_gene: .
abundance: .
v_gene: TRBV29-1
CDR3nt: TGCAGCGTTGGGGGACAACACACAGATACGCAGTATTTT
CDR3aa: CSVGGQHTDTQYF

j_gene: TRBJ2-5
d_gene: .
abundance: once
v_gene: TRBV5-1
CDR3nt: TGCGCCAGCAGCTCGCTCAACCAGCGACAAGAGACCCAGTACTTC
CDR3aa: CASSSLNQRQETQYF

j_gene: TRBJ2-1
d_gene: .
abundance: .
v_gene: TRBV28
CDR3nt: TGTGCCAGCAGTTTTGGCTACAATGAGCAGTTCTTC
CDR3aa: CASSFGYNEQFF

j_gene: TRBJ2-1
d_gene: .
abundance: .
v_gene: TRBV11-2
CDR3nt: TGTGCCAGCAGCTTATTCCAGGGAAACAATGAGCAGTTCTTC
CDR3aa: CASSLFQGNNEQFF

j_gene: TRBJ1-2
d_gene: .
abundance: once
v_gene: TRBV29-1
CDR3nt: TGCAGCGCCCTGGGGGGGGCTGTCGCGGACTATGGCTACACCTTC
CDR3aa: CSALGGAVADYGYTF

j_gene: TRBJ1-2
d_gene: .
abundance: .
v_gene: TRBV4-1
CDR3nt: TGCGCCAGCAGCCAAGATAGGGACAATAACTATGGCTACACCTTC
CDR3aa: CASSQDRDNNYGYTF

j_gene: TRBJ2-3
d_gene: TRBD1
abundance: .
v_gene: TRBV7-2
CDR3nt: TGTGCCAGCAGAGGGTCACAGGGGTCGTCCACAGATACGCAGTATTTT
CDR3aa: CASRGSQGSSTDTQYF

j_gene: TRBJ1-3
d_gene: .
abundance: .
v_gene: TRBV30
CDR3nt: TGTGGCCTAAGATGGGACGGATTCTCTGGAAACACCATATATTTT
CDR3aa: CGLRWDGFSGNTIYF

j_gene: TRBJ2-1
d_gene: TRBD1
abundance: .
v_gene: TRBV4-3
CDR3nt: TGCGCCAGCAGCCAAGATCGGACAGGCTCCTACAATGAGCAGTTCTTC
CDR3aa: CASSQDRTGSYNEQFF

j_gene: TRBJ2-2
d_gene: .
abundance: few
v_gene: TRBV5-4
CDR3nt: TGTGCCAGCAGCACAAAGCTTGGTGGCACCGGGGAGCTGTTTTTT
CDR3aa: CASSTKLGGTGELFF

j_gene: TRBJ2-2
d_gene: TRBD2
abundance: .
v_gene: TRBV25-1
CDR3nt: TGTGCCAGCAGTGAACCCCTAGCGGCCGGGGAGCTGTTTTTT
CDR3aa: CASSEPLAAGELFF

j_gene: TRBJ1-1
d_gene: .
abundance: .
v_gene: TRBV7-2
CDR3nt: TGTGCCAGCAGCCGTGCTGGAGGGAACACTGAAGCTTTCTTT
CDR3aa: CASSRAGGNTEAFF

j_gene: TRBJ1-2
d_gene: TRBD1
abundance: .
v_gene: TRBV10-3
CDR3nt: TGTGCCATCAGTGAGGGGGACAGAATCAATGGCTACACCTTC
CDR3aa: CAISEGDRINGYTF

j_gene: TRBJ2-4
d_gene: .
abundance: .
v_gene: TRBV7-3
CDR3nt: TGTGCCAGCAGCTTAGGCCAGCACAAAAACATTCAGTACTTC
CDR3aa: CASSLGQHKNIQYF

j_gene: TRBJ2-3
d_gene: .
abundance: few
v_gene: TRBV11-2
CDR3nt: TGTGCCAGCAGCCCCCAAAGAGGCTCCTTCAGCACAGATACGCAGTATTTT
CDR3aa: CASSPQRGSFSTDTQYF

j_gene: TRBJ1-2
d_gene: TRBD1
abundance: .
v_gene: TRBV6-5
CDR3nt: TGTGCCAGCAGTAGACAGGGGTCCTATGGCTACACCTTC
CDR3aa: CASSRQGSYGYTF

j_gene: TRBJ1-5
d_gene: .
abundance: .
v_gene: TRBV2
CDR3nt: TGTGCCAGCAGTCGGACAGAAAATCAGCCCCAGCATTTT
CDR3aa: CASSRTENQPQHF

j_gene: TRBJ2-7
d_gene: TRBD1
abundance: .
v_gene: TRBV10-3
CDR3nt: TGTGCCATCAGGAGGGGACAGGGCCTCTACGAGCAGTACTTC
CDR3aa: CAIRRGQGLYEQYF

j_gene: TRBJ2-3
d_gene: .
abundance: .
v_gene: TRBV13
CDR3nt: TGTGCCAGCAGCTTCGCGGGACACCTCACAGATACGCAGTATTTT
CDR3aa: CASSFAGHLTDTQYF

j_gene: TRBJ2-7
d_gene: .
abundance: .
v_gene: TRBV29-1
CDR3nt: TGCAGCGTTCGACAGTACGAGCAGTACTTC
CDR3aa: CSVRQYEQYF